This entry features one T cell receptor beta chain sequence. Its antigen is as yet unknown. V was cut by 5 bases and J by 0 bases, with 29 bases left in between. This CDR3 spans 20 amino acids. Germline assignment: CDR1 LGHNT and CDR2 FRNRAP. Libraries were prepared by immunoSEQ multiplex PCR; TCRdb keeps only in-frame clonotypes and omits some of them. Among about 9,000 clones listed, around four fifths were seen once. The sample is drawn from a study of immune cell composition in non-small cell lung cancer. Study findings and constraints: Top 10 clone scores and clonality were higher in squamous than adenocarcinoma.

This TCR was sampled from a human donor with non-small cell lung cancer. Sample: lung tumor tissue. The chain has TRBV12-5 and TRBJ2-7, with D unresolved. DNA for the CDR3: TGTGCTAGTGGTCCACGGCTGAGTGTTCAGTCACCCAAAAACTCCTACGAGCAGTACTTC. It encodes CASGPRLSVQSPKNSYEQYF.